Below are 23 T cell receptor beta chains sequenced from a single sample in a study of T cell changes during pregnancy in multiple sclerosis. Sequenced by immunoSEQ multiplex PCR; TCRdb stores in-frame clones only, minus some. The sample includes 95,000 to 100,000 clones, just over 90% of them seen just once. The sample consisted of peripheral blood, taken after pregnancy. The receptor set was obtained from a female donor in good health, enrolled as a control in a pregnancy study.

This clone was observed a single time. J is TRBJ2-1 and V is TRBV10-3, with TRBD2 matching 8 bases. The germline V gene encodes CDR1 ENHRY and CDR2 SYGVKD. This CDR3 comprises 13 residues. V dropped 8 bases and J dropped 1; count of bases not matched to a gene: 1. In nucleotides, the CDR3 is TGTGCCATCGGGACTAGATCCTACAATGAGCAGTTCTTC. Its translation: CAIGTRSYNEQFF.

The genes are TRBV9 and TRBJ2-2, with D hard to call. Trimming took off 4 bases at V and 5 bases at J, with 6 bases between the two ends. This CDR3 contains 12 residues. CDR1 and CDR2 (germline): SGDLS, YYNGEE. The CDR3: CASSPLTGELFF. The CDR3 bases are TGTGCCAGCAGCCCTCTGACCGGGGAGCTGTTTTTT. The full variable domain, rest sourced from reference TRBV9 and TRBJ2-2, is DSGVTQTPKHLITATGQRVTLRCSPRSGDLSVYWYQQSLDQGLQFLIQYYNGEERAKGNILERFSAQQFPDLHSELNLSSLELGDSALYFCASSPLTGELFFGEGSRLTVL.

This clone showed up just a few times. The gene calls are TRBV7-9 and TRBJ1-1; TRBD1 aligns across 9 bases. V gave up 2 bases and J gave up 3 bases; unmatched junction bases: 13. The CDR3 length is 18 residues. CDR1 and CDR2 (germline): SEHNR, FQNEAQ (reference sequence). The CDR3 DNA sequence: TGTGCCAGCAGCTTACTACACATGGACAGGGGAAGAGACACTGAAGCTTTCTTT. Translating it yields CASSLLHMDRGRDTEAFF.

The rearrangement links TRBV6-1 to TRBJ1-2; 8 bases map to TRBD1. Germline CDR1 reads MNHNS; CDR2 reads SASEGT. V lost 0 bases to trimming and J lost 4 bases; unmatched junction nucleotides: 1. The CDR3 is 14 residues long. CDR3 DNA sequence: TGTGCCAGCAGTGAAGCGACAGGGGCCTATGGCTACACCTTC. This translates into CASSEATGAYGYTF.

With regard to this clone: An end of the junction differs from the germline gene, which may be a read error. The chain employs TRBV7-7 and TRBJ2-5; 9 bases fit TRBD2. CDR1 and CDR2 from the germline V gene are SSHAT and FNYEAQ (reference sequence). The CDR3 runs 15 residues. This CDR3 is CASSSRPSGKETQYF. CDR3 DNA: TGTGCTAGCAGCTCGAGGCCTAGCGGGAAAGAGACCCAGTACTTC.

The chain employs TRBV30 and TRBJ1-6; D remains ambiguous. The germline V and J ends were trimmed by 2 bases and 5 bases, with 16 bases remaining between them. Germline CDR1 and CDR2: GTSNPN and SVGIG (reference sequence). There are 16 residues in the CDR3. CDR3 region: CAWSMPWGVNNSPLHF. The CDR3 DNA follows: TGTGCCTGGAGTATGCCGTGGGGAGTGAATAATTCACCCCTCCACTTT.

The V gene is TRBV10-3, the J gene TRBJ2-7; the D gene is possibly TRBD1 (5 bases). Deletions cut 4 bases from V and 2 bases from J, with 9 bases between. This CDR3 contains 13 residues. The germline V gene has CDR1 ENHRY and CDR2 SYGVKD. The CDR3 loop is CAISGTDTYEQYF. The CDR3 region has the DNA TGTGCCATCAGTGGGACGGACACCTACGAGCAGTACTTC.

The chain links TRBV30 to TRBJ2-3; D remains unclear. The CDR3 consists of 12 residues. The germline V gene has CDR1 GTSNPN and CDR2 SVGIG (reference sequence). V was cut by 0 bases and J by 8 bases, with 9 bases left in between. CDR3 nucleotide sequence: TGTGCCTGGAGTGTCATCCCTACTACGCAGTATTTT. Protein product: CAWSVIPTTQYF.

The chain carries TRBV28 and TRBJ2-5, with TRBD1 matching over 10 bases. The ends lost 6 bases at V and 2 bases at J; junction bases unmatched: 12. This CDR3 is 17 amino acids long. Germline V CDR1 and CDR2: MDHEN, SYDVKM. The DNA for the CDR3 is TGTGCCAGCAGCCCTCCCGACAGGGGGCGTCGACAAGAGACCCAGTACTTC. This sequence encodes CASSPPDRGRRQETQYF.

The chain couples TRBV13 to TRBJ1-1; D gene ambiguous. V was trimmed by 1 base and J by 1 base, leaving 16 bases between them. There are 17 residues in the CDR3. In germline, CDR1 is PRHDT, CDR2 FYEKMQ (reference sequence). The CDR3 DNA reads as TGTGCCAGCAGCTTAGCCTCAGGATTCACCCGGAACACTGAAGCTTTCTTT. It yields the protein CASSLASGFTRNTEAFF.

This CDR3 reads CASLDSEGLRGTGELFF. Written as DNA, the CDR3 is TGTGCCAGCCTAGATAGTGAGGGTCTTCGGGGAACCGGGGAGCTGTTTTTT. The rearrangement joins TRBV28 to TRBJ2-2; maybe TRBD2 (5 bases). The CDR3 runs to 17 residues. V was clipped by 8 bases and J by 5 bases, with 24 bases between them. Germline V gene sequence: CDR1 MDHEN, CDR2 SYDVKM.

V gene TRBV27 combines with J gene TRBJ2-3; D gene ambiguous. CDR1 is MNHEY, CDR2 SMNVEV, per germline (reference sequence). Trimming shortened V by 5 bases and J by 6 bases, and 12 bases separated the two germline ends. The CDR3 contains 13 residues. The CDR3 DNA reads TGTGCCAGCAGTCCCCGACGGGTCGATACGCAGTATTTT. Translation gives CASSPRRVDTQYF.

The rearrangement joins TRBV28 to TRBJ1-1; D gene uncertain. CDR1 and CDR2 (germline): MDHEN, SYDVKM. The V end was cut by 1 base, the J end by 6 bases, with 3 bases between. CDR3 length: 11 amino acids. The CDR3 spells CASSLLSEAFF. In DNA form, the CDR3 reads TGTGCCAGCAGTTTATTATCTGAAGCTTTCTTT.

This rearrangement joins TRBV5-4 to TRBJ2-6, with 7 nucleotides matching TRBD1. Per germline, CDR1 SGHNT and CDR2 YYREEE (reference sequence). V lost 3 bases and J lost 3; bases outside the gene matches: 6. The CDR3 length is 16 residues. CDR3: CASSSTTGVGANVLTF. For the CDR3, the DNA is TGTGCCAGCAGCTCCACCACAGGGGTTGGGGCCAACGTCCTGACTTTC.

The chain combines TRBV11-2 with TRBJ2-7; 13 bases are shared with TRBD2. The CDR3 is made up of 17 amino acids. Looked up from germline, CDR1 is SGHAT and CDR2 is FQNNGV. V lost 6 bases and J lost 9; bases outside the gene matches: 17. Here the CDR3 reads CASSFGGGTSGAPRQYF. CDR3 nucleotide sequence: TGTGCCAGCAGTTTTGGGGGAGGGACTAGCGGGGCTCCGCGGCAGTACTTC.

This chain links TRBV19 with TRBJ2-7; 11 bases match TRBD1. V was clipped by 5 bases and J by 2 bases; unmatched bases: 2. Germline V CDR1 and CDR2: LNHDA, SQIVND (reference sequence). This CDR3 region has 14 residues. The CDR3 nucleotides are TGTGCCAGTAGTCCGGGACAGGGGGCCTACGAGCAGTACTTC. Translated, it gives CASSPGQGAYEQYF.

V is TRBV11-3 and J is TRBJ2-5; 8 bases are shared with TRBD2. The CDR3 is made up of 13 amino acids. CDR1 and CDR2 from the germline V gene are SGHNT and YENEEA. V gave up 4 bases and J gave up 5 bases; unmatched junction bases: 3. The CDR3 sequence: CASSSPGGETQYF. Written as DNA, the CDR3 is TGTGCCAGCAGCTCGCCGGGGGGGGAGACCCAGTACTTC.

The chain combines TRBV19 with TRBJ1-5; 7 nucleotides line up with TRBD1. The junction had 10 bases not matched to a gene; V was cut back by 3 bases and J by 2 bases. The CDR3 length is 17 residues. The germline CDR1 and CDR2 sequences are LNHDA and SQIVND (reference sequence). The CDR3 bases are TGTGCCAGTAGTATTCTAGGGGGCCGACGCGGCAATCAGCCCCAGCATTTT. This gives the protein CASSILGGRRGNQPQHF.

The chain uses TRBV6-4 and TRBJ2-1, with a possible D match to TRBD1 (7 bases). V shed 2 bases and J shed 5 bases, with 16 bases lying between them. This CDR3 has 16 amino acids. CDR1 MRHNA and CDR2 SNTAGT come from the germline V gene. The CDR3 DNA is TGTGCCAGCAGTGACAGTGGGGGGACAGCCCACAATGAGCAGTTCTTC. Protein product: CASSDSGGTAHNEQFF.

The V and J genes are TRBV19 and TRBJ1-1; D ambiguous. V was trimmed by 5 bases and J by 0 bases, leaving 7 bases between them. CDR1 and CDR2 (germline): LNHDA, SQIVND (reference sequence). CDR3 length: 13 amino acids. This CDR3 is CASSPYLNTEAFF. In nucleotides, the CDR3 is TGTGCCAGTAGTCCCTACCTGAACACTGAAGCTTTCTTT.

J is TRBJ2-3 and V is TRBV28, with 10 positions matching TRBD2. Germline V gives CDR1 MDHEN, CDR2 SYDVKM. There are 18 residues in the CDR3. The junction had 9 bases not matched to a gene; V was cut back by 3 bases and J by 0 bases. In DNA, the CDR3 is TGTGCCAGCAGTTTCCCCCCCCCTAGCGGGAGAAGCACAGATACGCAGTATTTT. Amino acid sequence: CASSFPPPSGRSTDTQYF.

The rearrangement uses TRBV5-4 and TRBJ2-5; D may be TRBD2 (5 bases). V was trimmed by 0 bases and J by 5 bases, leaving 14 bases between them. CDR1 and CDR2 (germline): SGHNT, YYREEE (reference sequence). There are 15 residues in the CDR3. CDR3 nucleotide sequence: TGTGCCAGCAGCTTGGGGATCGAGGGCCGGGAGACCCAGTACTTC. This encodes CASSLGIEGRETQYF.

The genes are TRBV30 and TRBJ1-3; D is possibly TRBD1 (5 bases). The V end lost 5 bases, the J end lost 1 base, and 6 bases lay between the germline ends. CDR3 length: 12 amino acids. Germline V CDR1 and CDR2: GTSNPN, SVGIG (reference sequence). In DNA form, the CDR3 reads TGTGCCTGGGGACAATCTGGAAACACCATATATTTT. It encodes CAWGQSGNTIYF.